The present entry profiles one T cell receptor beta chain with its context. Its specificity is not known. This entry comes from a study of T cell responses to AZD1222 COVID-19 vaccine. For the study at large: Second-dose timings of about 4 or about 12 weeks were pooled. Study findings and constraints: Spike-wide coverage was observed for vaccine-associated CD4 TCRs, with dominant responses at 160-218 and 743-854. In a largely white British group with more females than males, clonal diversity was possibly underestimated. Every sample of the repertoires postdated the peak T cell response.

TCRdb keeps only in-frame clones here, not all; method: immunoSEQ multiplex PCR. This sample has about 100,000 clones, with about 86% found just once. The clonotype was recovered from an adult in good health. Sequencing used peripheral blood, obtained on day 0 of AZD1222 vaccination.

The CDR3 sequence is CASSATSSGGEQYF. Written as DNA, the CDR3 is TGTGCCAGCAGTGCAACAAGCAGCGGGGGGGAGCAGTACTTC. This chain uses TRBV6-4 with TRBJ2-7; 9 nucleotides match TRBD2. The germline V gene encodes CDR1 MRHNA and CDR2 SNTAGT. Unmatched junction bases numbered 8, after V lost 4 bases and J lost 7 bases. There are 14 residues in the CDR3.